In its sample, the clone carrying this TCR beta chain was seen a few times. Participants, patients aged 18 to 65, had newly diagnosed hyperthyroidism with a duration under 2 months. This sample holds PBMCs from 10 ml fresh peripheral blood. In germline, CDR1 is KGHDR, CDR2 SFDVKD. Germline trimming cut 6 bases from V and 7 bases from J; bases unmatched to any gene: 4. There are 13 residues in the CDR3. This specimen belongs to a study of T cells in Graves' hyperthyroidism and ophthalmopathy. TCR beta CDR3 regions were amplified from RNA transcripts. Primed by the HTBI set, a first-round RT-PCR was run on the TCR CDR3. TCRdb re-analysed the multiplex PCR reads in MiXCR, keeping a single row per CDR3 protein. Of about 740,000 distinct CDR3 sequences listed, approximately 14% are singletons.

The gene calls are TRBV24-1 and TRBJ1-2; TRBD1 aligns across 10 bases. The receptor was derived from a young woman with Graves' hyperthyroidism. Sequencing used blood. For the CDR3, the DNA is TGTGCCACCAGTTACGGGACAGGGGCTGGCTACACCTTC. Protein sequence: CATSYGTGAGYTF.